This T cell receptor beta chain was sequenced in a study of T cell responses to AZD1222 COVID-19 vaccine. Study-level results: Among vaccine-associated CD4 TCRs, coverage spanned spike, with dominance at 160-218 and 743-854. Close to half of all spike-specific TCRs reportedly target regions of the variants that are unmutated. The peak T cell response came first, and repertoires were sampled only after it. Of the AZD1222 recipients, only five to seven were seropositive at baseline.

Data came from immunoSEQ multiplex PCR; TCRdb stores just in-frame clones and leaves some out. The sample records about 170,000 clones, roughly 91% being singletons. This clone is a singleton in its sample. Its antigen is not known. Trimming took 4 bases from V and 7 from J; bases not matched to a gene: 7. Per the germline V gene, CDR1 is SQVTM and CDR2 is ANQGSEA. The CDR3 sequence is 13 residues long. The source was peripheral blood, collected on day 0 of AZD1222 vaccination. This clonotype was obtained from an adult in good health. This chain uses TRBV29-1 with TRBJ2-7; the match to TRBD2 covers 10 bases. CDR3 amino acids: CSVVLAGVGEQYF. DNA for the CDR3: TGCAGCGTTGTTCTAGCGGGAGTGGGGGAGCAGTACTTC.